Presented here are 2 T cell receptor beta chains from one specimen sequenced in a study of T cell responses to AZD1222 COVID-19 vaccine. TCRdb's table, derived via immunoSEQ multiplex PCR, lists solely in-frame clones and lacks some. The sample yields roughly 120,000 clones, 75% to 90% seen once. The sequencing here drew on peripheral blood, taken on day 0 of AZD1222 vaccination. The receptors originated from an adult in good health.

This rearrangement joins TRBV24-1 to TRBJ2-6; either TRBD1 or TRBD2 may fit D (6 bases each). CDR3 size: 16 residues. Trimming removed 0 bases at V and 4 bases at J, with 9 bases between. The germline gives CDR1 KGHDR, CDR2 SFDVKD. CDR3 sequence: CATSDLRGPGANVLTF. CDR3 nucleotides: TGTGCCACCAGTGATTTGCGGGGGCCAGGGGCCAACGTCCTGACTTTC.

The chain has TRBV10-1 and TRBJ2-2; D perhaps matches TRBD1 (6 bases). Germline V lookup: CDR1 WNHNN, CDR2 SYGVQD (reference sequence). The ends were cut back, 3 bases at V and 5 bases at J, with 13 bases in the middle. The CDR3 contains 15 residues. The CDR3 region has the DNA TGCGCCAGCAGTGACTGGGGGCGGTCGACCGGGGAGCTGTTTTTT. Its protein product is CASSDWGRSTGELFF.